The 6 T cell receptor beta chains below come from one sample, sequenced in a study of blood T cell repertoires in COVID-19. Sequenced by immunoSEQ multiplex PCR; TCRdb stores in-frame clones only, minus some. Found here are 300,000 to 350,000 clones, around 82% of them singletons; the top ten hold 3%. The sample was peripheral blood. These receptors were taken from a young man with active or convalescent COVID-19.

The V and J genes are TRBV7-8 and TRBJ1-2; 9 nucleotides agree with TRBD1. Per the germline V gene, CDR1 is SGHVS and CDR2 is FQNEAQ. The CDR3 length is 16 residues. Trimming removed 4 bases from V and 1 base from J; junction bases left unmatched: 7. The CDR3 here is CASSSPSDRGNYGYTF. The CDR3 nucleotides are TGTGCCAGCAGCTCGCCCTCGGACAGGGGTAACTATGGCTACACCTTC.

DNA of the CDR3: TGTGCCACCAGTGATGCCCTGGCGGGGGAAATTAACACCGGGGAGCTGTTTTTT. Residues: CATSDALAGEINTGELFF. The V and J genes are TRBV24-1 and TRBJ2-2; TRBD2 matches at 7 bases. The V segment lost 3 bases and the J segment 2 bases; nucleotides outside the gene matches: 11. The CDR3 runs 18 residues. Germline values: CDR1 KGHDR, CDR2 SFDVKD.

The J gene is TRBJ2-5, the V gene TRBV30; 8 bases agree with TRBD2. V shed 2 bases and J 3 bases; nucleotides not matched to a gene: 5. The CDR3 consists of 14 residues. In germline, CDR1 is GTSNPN, CDR2 SVGIG (reference sequence). CDR3 DNA sequence: TGTGCCTGGAGTAAACTAGCGGAGGAAGAGACCCAGTACTTC. It yields the protein CAWSKLAEEETQYF.

V gene TRBV7-2 combines with J gene TRBJ2-3; TRBD2 agrees at 10 bases. V was pared by 4 bases and J by 9 bases, with 7 bases of the junction left unmatched. The CDR3 runs to 14 residues. Germline V gene lookup returns CDR1 SGHTA and CDR2 FQGNSA. CDR3 loop: CASSSPTSGVTQYF. The CDR3 bases are TGTGCCAGCAGCTCACCCACTAGCGGGGTAACGCAGTATTTT. Full variable domain (remainder filled in from reference TRBV7-2 and TRBJ2-3): GAGVSQSPSNKVTEKGKDVELRCDPISGHTALYWYRQSLGQGLEFLIYFQGNSAPDKSGLPSDRFSAERTGGSVSTLTIQRTQQEDSAVYLCASSSPTSGVTQYFGPGTRLTVL.

The V call is TRBV30, the J call TRBJ1-5; 7 positions match TRBD1. The CDR3 is 16 amino acids. CDR1 GTSNPN and CDR2 SVGIG come from the germline V gene (reference sequence). V lost 3 bases and J lost 0; bases outside the gene matches: 8. The chain's CDR3 is CAWRAGTVVSNQPQHF. The CDR3 DNA follows: TGTGCCTGGAGGGCGGGGACAGTGGTTAGCAATCAGCCCCAGCATTTT.

The V and J genes are TRBV6-5 and TRBJ2-1, with TRBD2 matching 7 bases. The germline gives CDR1 MNHEY, CDR2 SVGAGI. V lost 8 bases, J lost 7 bases, and 8 bases stayed unmatched. This CDR3 spans 13 amino acids. This CDR3 reads CASCPISGNEQFF. As DNA, the CDR3 is TGTGCCAGCTGCCCAATTAGCGGGAATGAGCAGTTCTTC.